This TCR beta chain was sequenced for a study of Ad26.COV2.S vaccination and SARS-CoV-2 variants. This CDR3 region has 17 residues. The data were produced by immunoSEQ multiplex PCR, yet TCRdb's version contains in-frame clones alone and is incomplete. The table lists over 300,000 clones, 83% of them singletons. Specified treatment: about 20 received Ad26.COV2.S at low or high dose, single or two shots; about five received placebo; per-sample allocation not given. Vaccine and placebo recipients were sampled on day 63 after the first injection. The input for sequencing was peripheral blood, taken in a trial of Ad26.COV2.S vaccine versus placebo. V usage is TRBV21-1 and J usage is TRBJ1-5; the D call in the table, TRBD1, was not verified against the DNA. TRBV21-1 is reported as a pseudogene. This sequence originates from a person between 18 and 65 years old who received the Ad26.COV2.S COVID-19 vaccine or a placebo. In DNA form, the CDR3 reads TGTGCCAGCAGCAAAGCGCCCGGGACAGGGGGCAATCAGCCCCAGCATTTT. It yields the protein CASSKAPGTGGNQPQHF.